One sample yielded the 25 T cell receptor beta chains listed below, sequenced in a study of brain T cells in children with intractable seizures. Sequencing used immunoSEQ multiplex PCR; TCRdb keeps in-frame clones, though not all of them. In the table there are about 80,000 clones, under 95% of which are singletons. Sequencing used peripheral blood, obtained at surgery. The receptors shown here come from a girl between 2 and 10 years old with Rasmussen encephalitis and intractable seizures.

This rearrangement joins TRBV7-9 to TRBJ1-1, with D unclear. V dropped 5 bases and J dropped 9 bases, with 19 bases sitting between them. The CDR3 is made up of 14 amino acids. Germline V gene sequence: CDR1 SEHNR, CDR2 FQNEAQ (reference sequence). CDR3 nucleotides: TGTGCCAGCAGCCCAACAACAGTTGCCGGAAAAGCTTTCTTT. This gives the protein CASSPTTVAGKAFF.

This CDR3 is CASSSDNEQFF. DNA of the CDR3: TGTGCCAGCAGTTCAGACAATGAGCAGTTCTTC. The J gene is TRBJ2-1, the V gene TRBV27; D is unclear. The V gene's germline CDR1 is MNHEY and CDR2 SMNVEV (reference sequence). Between the trimmed V and J ends, which lost 4 bases and 5 bases, there was a span of 3 bases. The CDR3 extends over 11 amino acids.

The chain has TRBV15 and TRBJ1-5; D remains unclear. Trimming removed 0 bases from V and 4 bases from J, with 10 bases in between. The V gene's germline CDR1 is LNHNV and CDR2 YYDKDF (reference sequence). The CDR3 consists of 15 residues. The CDR3 spells CATSRESMGNQPQHF. The CDR3 DNA reads as TGTGCCACCAGCAGAGAAAGTATGGGGAATCAGCCCCAGCATTTT.

For the CDR3, the DNA is TGTGCCAGCAGTCTAGCGGGGGGCACAGATACGCAGTATTTT. It encodes CASSLAGGTDTQYF. This chain connects TRBV6-5 to TRBJ2-3; 10 nucleotides line up with TRBD2. Germline CDR1 reads MNHEY; CDR2 reads SVGAGI. J gave up 1 base and V 5 bases, and 0 bases lay outside the gene matches. CDR3 length equals 14 residues.

V gene TRBV7-9 combines with J gene TRBJ2-5; D gene uncertain. CDR1 is SEHNR and CDR2 is FQNEAQ in the germline V gene (reference sequence). The CDR3 has 15 amino acids. V shed 5 bases and J shed 0 bases, with 13 bases lying between them. CDR3 DNA: TGTGCCAGCAGCCCCCGACTGCGGAACCAAGAGACCCAGTACTTC. Translated: CASSPRLRNQETQYF. The full variable domain, completed using reference TRBV7-9 and TRBJ2-5, is DTGVSQNPRHKITKRGQNVTFRCDPISEHNRLYWYRQTLGQGPEFLTYFQNEAQLEKSRLLSDRFSAERPKGSFSTLEIQRTEQGDSAMYLCASSPRLRNQETQYFGPGTRLLVL.

The V call is TRBV24-1, the J call TRBJ1-2; D gene unclear. Germline CDR1 and CDR2: KGHDR and SFDVKD. Trimming cost V 6 bases and J 5 bases, with 15 bases left between them. The CDR3 has 14 residues. This CDR3 is CATSPSRARYGYTF. The CDR3, as DNA: TGTGCCACCAGTCCAAGCCGGGCCAGATATGGCTACACCTTC.

The chain combines TRBV7-9 with TRBJ2-1, with D uncertain. The germline CDR1 and CDR2 sequences are SEHNR and FQNEAQ (reference sequence). The CDR3 is made up of 10 amino acids. V lost 6 bases and J lost 8, with 5 bases in between. This CDR3 reads CASRGHEQFF. The DNA for the CDR3 is TGTGCCAGCAGGGGCCATGAGCAGTTCTTC.

The genes are TRBV2 and TRBJ1-2, with 8 positions matching TRBD1. Germline values: CDR1 SNHLY, CDR2 FYNNEI. J lost 5 bases, V lost 6 bases, and 11 bases had no gene match. This CDR3 spans 15 amino acids. CDR3 sequence (DNA): TGTGCCAGCAGCGGGGTGACAGGGGATAAGTATGGCTACACCTTC. Its translation: CASSGVTGDKYGYTF.

This rearrangement joins TRBV13 to TRBJ1-5; D unclear. V was pared by 4 bases and J by 8 bases, with 9 bases between. Germline values: CDR1 PRHDT, CDR2 FYEKMQ (reference sequence). The CDR3 spans 12 residues. This CDR3 reads CASSWGGEPQHF. In nucleotides, the CDR3 is TGTGCCAGCAGCTGGGGTGGGGAGCCCCAGCATTTT. Using reference TRBV13 and TRBJ1-5 for the parts outside the CDR3, the full variable domain is AAGVIQSPRHLIKEKRETATLKCYPIPRHDTVYWYQQGPGQDPQFLISFYEKMQSDKGSIPDRFSAQQFSDYHSELNMSSLELGDSALYFCASSWGGEPQHFGDGTRLSIL.

This clone was found a few times. This chain connects TRBV19 to TRBJ1-1; possible D gene TRBD1, 5 bases. CDR1 and CDR2 from the germline V gene are LNHDA and SQIVND (reference sequence). Trimming left V 1 base short and J 6 bases short, with 9 bases between. The CDR3 is made up of 13 amino acids. As DNA, the CDR3 is TGTGCCAGTAGTATAGTTCCGGGGGCTGAAGCTTTCTTT. It translates to CASSIVPGAEAFF.

This chain joins TRBV6-6 and TRBJ2-5; possibly TRBD1 for D (6 bases). The CDR3 sequence is 14 residues long. V lost 0 bases and J lost 4, with 9 bases in between. Germline V gene lookup returns CDR1 MNHNY and CDR2 SVGAGI (reference sequence). CDR3 nucleotide sequence: TGTGCCAGCAGTTACTCGATGGACAGAGAGACCCAGTACTTC. Translation gives CASSYSMDRETQYF.

This rearrangement joins TRBV6-1 to TRBJ1-1, with a weak D call TRBD1 (5 bases). CDR3 length equals 14 residues. The germline V and J ends were trimmed by 1 base and 6 bases, with 12 bases remaining between them. Germline loops: CDR1 MNHNS, CDR2 SASEGT. The DNA for the CDR3 is TGTGCCAGCAGTGAAGTCACAGGTTCCGCTGAAGCTTTCTTT. It yields the protein CASSEVTGSAEAFF.

The rearrangement uses TRBV11-2 and TRBJ2-5; 9 nucleotides match TRBD2. CDR3 length: 16 amino acids. J was trimmed by 6 bases and V by 1 base; bases with no gene match: 9. Germline V gene data show CDR1 as SGHAT and CDR2 as FQNNGV. CDR3 DNA sequence: TGTGCCAGCAGCTTAGTTAGCGGGGGCCTGGGAAAGACCCAGTACTTC. It encodes CASSLVSGGLGKTQYF.

This rearrangement joins TRBV19 to TRBJ2-3; 11 bases are a match to TRBD2. Germline values: CDR1 LNHDA, CDR2 SQIVND (reference sequence). The CDR3 is 16 amino acids. V gave up 3 bases and J gave up 5 bases; unmatched junction bases: 7. In nucleotides, the CDR3 is TGTGCCAGTAGTATCCACGGACTAGCGGGTCTAGATACGCAGTATTTT. This translates into CASSIHGLAGLDTQYF. Looking up the rest from reference TRBV19 and TRBJ2-3 gives the full variable domain: DGGITQSPKYLFRKEGQNVTLSCEQNLNHDAMYWYRQDPGQGLRLIYYSQIVNDFQKGDIAEGYSVSREKKESFPLTVTSAQKNPTAFYLCASSIHGLAGLDTQYFGPGTRLTVL.

The rearrangement links TRBV28 to TRBJ2-7; 8 nucleotides line up with TRBD1. Germline-derived CDR1 and CDR2 are MDHEN and SYDVKM. Trimming removed 6 bases from V and 1 base from J; junction bases left unmatched: 11. The CDR3 contains 16 residues. The CDR3 DNA is TGTGCCAGCAGCCCCCGTTACAGGACAGGGTCCTACGAGCAGTACTTC. Amino acids: CASSPRYRTGSYEQYF. Combining the CDR3 with reference TRBV28 and TRBJ2-7 gives the whole variable domain DVKVTQSSRYLVKRTGEKVFLECVQDMDHENMFWYRQDPGLGLRLIYFSYDVKMKEKGDIPEGYSVSREKKERFSLILESASTNQTSMYLCASSPRYRTGSYEQYFGPGTRLTVT.

J is TRBJ1-1 and V is TRBV29-1; 7 bases agree with TRBD1. Germline CDR1 SQVTM, CDR2 ANQGSEA. The CDR3 has 13 residues. J gave up 2 bases and V 6 bases, and 6 bases lay outside the gene matches. Written as DNA, the CDR3 is TGCAGCGTCGAGGGACAGTATAACACTGAAGCTTTCTTT. Protein product: CSVEGQYNTEAFF.

The V and J genes are TRBV14 and TRBJ2-2; D unclear. The CDR3 totals 15 residues. Germline V lookup: CDR1 SGHDN, CDR2 FVKESK. V lost 4 bases and J 6 bases, leaving 15 bases between the germline ends. This CDR3 is CASSPLNKLSGELFF. The CDR3 DNA is TGTGCCAGCAGCCCCCTTAATAAGCTGTCCGGGGAGCTGTTTTTT.

CDR3: CARQGNNEQFF. The CDR3 bases are TGTGCGCGACAGGGTAACAATGAGCAGTTCTTC. This sequence joins TRBV19 and TRBJ2-1; TRBD1 aligns across 7 bases. The CDR3 consists of 11 residues. Germline values: CDR1 LNHDA, CDR2 SQIVND (reference sequence).

The chain uses TRBV7-2 and TRBJ2-3, with unresolved D. The CDR3 runs 14 residues. Germline loops: CDR1 SGHTA, CDR2 FQGNSA. Trimming pared 1 base from V and 2 bases from J, leaving 7 bases between. The CDR3 nucleotides are TGTGCCAGCAGCTTAGTGATGCACACAGATACGCAGTATTTT. It translates to CASSLVMHTDTQYF.

The V and J genes are TRBV28 and TRBJ1-3; 9 nucleotides align to TRBD1. The germline CDR1 and CDR2 sequences are MDHEN and SYDVKM. The junction had 4 bases not matched to a gene; V was cut back by 3 bases and J by 4 bases. The CDR3 is 15 amino acids. For the CDR3, the DNA is TGTGCCAGCAGTTTCCGGGACAGGGAGGGAAACACCATATATTTT. It yields the protein CASSFRDREGNTIYF.

V usage is TRBV2 and J usage is TRBJ1-5, with D maybe TRBD1 (5 bases). The CDR3 has 15 amino acids. Germline lookup yields CDR1 SNHLY and CDR2 FYNNEI. Trimming left V 6 bases short and J 4 bases short, with 16 bases between. The CDR3 sequence: CASRDRGTGNQPQHF. The CDR3 DNA follows: TGTGCCAGCAGAGATCGAGGGACGGGAAATCAGCCCCAGCATTTT.

This clone was seen only once. A read error may account for a junction end that differs from germline. The chain joins TRBV5-3 to TRBJ2-1; TRBD2 matches at 8 bases. TRBV5-3 is an ORF; its function is uncertain. CDR3 size: 17 residues. The CDR3 nucleotides are TGTGCCAGAATCTTGGGATCAAGCGGGAGCTCCTACAATGAGCAGTTCTTC. It codes for CARILGSSGSSYNEQFF.

The chain couples TRBV30 to TRBJ1-1, with D possibly TRBD1 on 6 matching bases. Per germline, CDR1 GTSNPN and CDR2 SVGIG (reference sequence). The CDR3 is 13 residues long. V lost 1 base and J lost 1, with 7 bases in between. CDR3 region: CAWSGGGNTEAFF. CDR3 bases: TGTGCCTGGAGTGGAGGGGGGAACACTGAAGCTTTCTTT.

The chain recombines TRBV11-3 with TRBJ2-1; 9 bases agree with TRBD1. Germline V gene data show CDR1 as SGHNT and CDR2 as YENEEA. V shed 0 bases, J shed 6 bases, and the junction held 6 bases outside the gene matches. CDR3 length: 16 residues. In DNA form, the CDR3 reads TGTGCCAGCAGCTTAGAGGGGACAGGGAGGTTCAATGAGCAGTTCTTC. It encodes CASSLEGTGRFNEQFF.

V gene TRBV6-2 or TRBV6-3 combines with J gene TRBJ1-1, with a tentative D call TRBD1 (5 bases). Germline-derived CDR1 and CDR2 are MNHEY and SVGEGT. V was pared by 5 bases and J by 4 bases, with 11 bases between. This CDR3 contains 13 residues. The CDR3, as DNA: TGTGCCAGCAGTCCAGGGTTATTCACTGAAGCTTTCTTT. This codes for CASSPGLFTEAFF.